The next 23 T cell receptor beta chains were all read from a single sample in a study of T cells after yellow fever vaccination. TCRdb ran MiXCR on the 5' RACE reads and lists one entry per CDR3 protein. This sample yields approximately 550,000 distinct CDR3 sequences, of which approximately 13% are seen a single time; over 12% belongs to the top ten. The sequences come from PBMCs, collected on the day of the yellow fever booster vaccination. The receptors shown here come from a man aged 30 to 45 who received the YFV17D yellow fever vaccine.

The V call is TRBV7-9, the J call TRBJ2-3; D gene unclear. The V end lost 3 bases, the J end lost 1 base, and 8 bases lay between the germline ends. Germline V lookup: CDR1 SEHNR, CDR2 FQNEAQ (reference sequence). The CDR3 runs 14 residues. The CDR3: CASSFSWGTDTQYF. The DNA for the CDR3 is TGTGCCAGCAGCTTCTCTTGGGGCACAGATACGCAGTATTTT.

The table lists this clonotype with a few counts. The genes are TRBV30 and TRBJ2-5, with 14 bases fitting TRBD2. The CDR3 extends over 15 amino acids. The trim removed 3 bases at V and 3 bases at J, leaving 3 bases unmatched. Germline lookup yields CDR1 GTSNPN and CDR2 SVGIG (reference sequence). CDR3 amino acids: CAWSLGLAGEETQYF. CDR3 coding DNA: TGTGCCTGGAGCTTGGGACTAGCGGGAGAAGAGACCCAGTACTTC. Based on the CDR3 plus reference TRBV30 and TRBJ2-5, the full variable domain is SQTIHQWPATLVQPVGSPLSLECTVEGTSNPNLYWYRQAAGRGLQLLFYSVGIGQISSEVPQNLSASRPQDRQFILSSKKLLLSDSGFYLCAWSLGLAGEETQYFGPGTRLLVL.

This clonotype was counted only a few times. V is TRBV20-1 and J is TRBJ2-3; TRBD1 is a possible D gene (5 bases). V lost 2 bases to trimming and J lost 0 bases, with 9 bases between them. The CDR3 is made up of 14 amino acids. The germline CDR1 and CDR2 sequences are DFQATT and SNEGSKA (reference sequence). CDR3 sequence (DNA): TGCAGTGCTAGAAAAGACAGAAGCACAGATACGCAGTATTTT. It specifies CSARKDRSTDTQYF.

This clonotype came up a few times. CDR3 in DNA: TGTGCCAGCAGTTTCTCCGACAGAGTAGCTTTCTTT. This translates into CASSFSDRVAFF. The chain combines TRBV12-3 or TRBV12-4 with TRBJ1-1; D may be TRBD1 (5 bases). Deletions cut 3 bases from V and 10 bases from J, with 12 bases between. CDR3 size: 12 residues.

V and J are TRBV20-1 and TRBJ2-1; tentatively, D is TRBD1 or TRBD2 (5 bases each). This CDR3 is 15 amino acids long. The V end was cut by 5 bases, the J end by 6 bases, with 20 bases between. The germline gives CDR1 DFQATT, CDR2 SNEGSKA (reference sequence). The CDR3 region has the DNA TGCAGTGCTCCGAGGGGCAGGGTAAAGATCAATGAGCAGTTCTTC. Translated, it gives CSAPRGRVKINEQFF.

The chain carries TRBV25-1 and TRBJ2-3, with D tentatively TRBD2 (6 bases). The CDR3 consists of 15 residues. The V end lost 1 base, the J end lost 5 bases, and 13 bases lay between the germline ends. Germline CDR1 is MGHDK and CDR2 is SYGVNS. The CDR3 DNA reads as TGTGCCAGCAGTGAATCGAGGGTAGCGGAAGATACGCAGTATTTT. As protein: CASSESRVAEDTQYF.

The V and J genes are TRBV29-1 and TRBJ2-7; D is undetermined. Per germline, CDR1 SQVTM and CDR2 ANQGSEA. V was cut by 6 bases and J by 6 bases, with 21 bases left in between. CDR3 length: 14 residues. The CDR3 here is CSVIENVVGIEQYF. The DNA for the CDR3 is TGCAGCGTCATTGAAAATGTAGTGGGGATCGAGCAGTACTTC.

The rearrangement uses TRBV11-1 and TRBJ2-7; 10 bases map to TRBD1. The length of the CDR3 is 18 residues. Germline V gene lookup returns CDR1 SGHAT and CDR2 FQDESV (reference sequence). J gave up 5 bases and V 2 bases, and 15 bases lay outside the gene matches. CDR3 loop: CASSLTSGEGQGFHEQYF. The CDR3 nucleotides read TGTGCCAGCAGCTTAACTTCGGGCGAGGGACAGGGGTTCCACGAGCAGTACTTC.

This chain uses TRBV9 with TRBJ2-5, with a weak D call TRBD2 (5 bases). Trimming cost V 2 bases and J 9 bases, with 14 bases left between them. The CDR3 length is 13 residues. In germline, CDR1 is SGDLS, CDR2 YYNGEE. The CDR3 sequence: CASSVLEGSPQYF. The CDR3 coding sequence is TGTGCCAGCAGCGTGTTAGAGGGATCGCCCCAGTACTTC. The whole variable domain, remainder taken from reference TRBV9 and TRBJ2-5, is DSGVTQTPKHLITATGQRVTLRCSPRSGDLSVYWYQQSLDQGLQFLIQYYNGEERAKGNILERFSAQQFPDLHSELNLSSLELGDSALYFCASSVLEGSPQYFGPGTRLLVL.

This chain connects TRBV6-1 to TRBJ2-1; possibly TRBD2 for D (6 bases). The CDR3 is made up of 13 amino acids. Germline-derived CDR1 and CDR2 are MNHNS and SASEGT. The germline V and J ends were trimmed by 5 bases and 2 bases, with 7 bases remaining between them. CDR3 bases: TGTGCCAGCAGTAAGCGGGCCTACAATGAGCAGTTCTTC. Translated, it gives CASSKRAYNEQFF.

This rearrangement joins TRBV19 to TRBJ1-6; D is unresolved. Per germline, CDR1 LNHDA and CDR2 SQIVND (reference sequence). V was trimmed by 7 bases and J by 7 bases, leaving 17 bases between them. This CDR3 comprises 15 residues. The CDR3 DNA sequence: TGTGCCAGTAACGAACCCCAGCGCCGAAATTCACCCCTCCACTTT. Encoded protein: CASNEPQRRNSPLHF.

The chain has TRBV27 and TRBJ2-1; unclear D gene. This CDR3 has 13 amino acids. V lost 4 bases and J lost 3, with 7 bases in between. Germline CDR1 MNHEY, CDR2 SMNVEV (reference sequence). CDR3: CASSYSYYNEQFF. The CDR3 DNA sequence: TGTGCCAGCAGTTACTCATACTACAATGAGCAGTTCTTC.

This rearrangement joins TRBV28 to TRBJ2-7; D may be TRBD1 (5 bases). V lost 8 bases, J lost 4 bases, and 15 bases lay in between. The CDR3 extends over 13 amino acids. Germline-derived CDR1 and CDR2 are MDHEN and SYDVKM. DNA for the CDR3: TGTGCCAGCGCAAGTGGGGCCTGGTACGAGCAGTACTTC. As protein: CASASGAWYEQYF.

This clonotype was counted between two and nine times. The rearrangement links TRBV3-1 to TRBJ2-3; TRBD2 matches 12 bases. The CDR3 spans 16 residues. Germline V gene lookup returns CDR1 LGHDT and CDR2 YNNKEL (reference sequence). V was clipped by 5 bases and J by 2 bases; unmatched bases: 5. CDR3 loop: CASSRGLAGFTDTQYF. The CDR3 DNA reads TGTGCCAGCAGCAGAGGACTAGCGGGATTCACAGATACGCAGTATTTT.

There are a few counts of this clonotype. The rearrangement links TRBV6-2 or TRBV6-3 to TRBJ2-7, with 10 bases aligning to TRBD2. There are 13 residues in the CDR3. After removal of 8 bases from V and 3 bases from J, the junction contained 4 bases not matched to a gene. Germline CDR1 MNHEY, CDR2 SVGEGT. The CDR3 sequence is CASAGTSVYEQYF. The CDR3 nucleotides are TGTGCCAGCGCTGGGACTAGCGTCTACGAGCAGTACTTC.

The chain employs TRBV13 and TRBJ2-1; tentatively, D is TRBD1 (6 bases). V gave up 5 bases and J gave up 9 bases, with 17 bases separating them. This CDR3 region has 14 residues. From germline, CDR1 is PRHDT and CDR2 FYEKMQ (reference sequence). Here the CDR3 DNA reads TGTGCCAGCAGCGACCAAGGGGGAGAGCTTGAGCAGTTCTTC. Amino acids: CASSDQGGELEQFF. Full variable domain (missing parts from reference TRBV13 and TRBJ2-1): AAGVIQSPRHLIKEKRETATLKCYPIPRHDTVYWYQQGPGQDPQFLISFYEKMQSDKGSIPDRFSAQQFSDYHSELNMSSLELGDSALYFCASSDQGGELEQFFGPGTRLTVL.

This clonotype was counted ten times or more. The V call is TRBV12-3 or TRBV12-4, the J call TRBJ2-5, with D perhaps matching TRBD2 (7 bases). The CDR3 covers 13 residues. The germline V and J ends were trimmed by 10 bases and 6 bases, with 18 bases remaining between them. CDR3 loop: CATQSGGGQTQYF. DNA of the CDR3: TGTGCCACGCAGTCGGGGGGCGGTCAGACCCAGTACTTC.

This sequence joins TRBV27 and TRBJ2-1, with 9 positions matching TRBD2. CDR3 length: 13 residues. From germline, CDR1 is MNHEY and CDR2 SMNVEV (reference sequence). J was trimmed by 9 bases and V by 3 bases; bases with no gene match: 3. The CDR3 loop reads CASSFASGIEQFF. DNA of the CDR3: TGTGCCAGCAGTTTCGCTAGCGGGATTGAGCAGTTCTTC.

This clonotype was seen a handful of times. V and J are TRBV11-2 and TRBJ2-7, with 9 bases identical to TRBD1. CDR3 length equals 16 residues. Germline-derived CDR1 and CDR2 are SGHAT and FQNNGV. V was pared by 1 base and J by 6 bases, with 10 bases of the junction left unmatched. In nucleotides, the CDR3 is TGTGCCAGCAGCTTAGGGTCGGGACAGGGAGTTGGCGAGCAGTACTTC. Encoded protein: CASSLGSGQGVGEQYF.

There are a few counts of this clonotype. This chain connects TRBV5-6 to TRBJ2-2; weak D call: TRBD1 (5 bases). Germline V lookup: CDR1 SGHDT, CDR2 YYEEEE. The germline V and J ends were trimmed by 2 bases and 5 bases, with 10 bases remaining between them. The CDR3 has 14 residues. The CDR3 loop is CASSFYKGTGELFF. In nucleotides, the CDR3 is TGTGCCAGCAGCTTTTATAAGGGGACCGGGGAGCTGTTTTTT.

This chain uses TRBV6-2 or TRBV6-3 with TRBJ2-1; possibly TRBD2 for D (6 bases). Germline V gives CDR1 MNHEY, CDR2 SVGEGT. The length of the CDR3 is 13 residues. V was cut by 6 bases and J by 7 bases, with 13 bases left in between. The CDR3 spells CASRMGTQNEQFF. CDR3 bases: TGTGCCAGCAGAATGGGGACTCAGAATGAGCAGTTCTTC.

V gene TRBV20-1 combines with J gene TRBJ2-1; TRBD2 matches 14 bases. Germline-derived CDR1 and CDR2 are DFQATT and SNEGSKA (reference sequence). V dropped 6 bases and J dropped 3; count of bases not matched to a gene: 4. The CDR3 sequence is 15 residues long. For the CDR3, the DNA is TGCAGTGCAACTGGGACTAGCGGGGGCTACAATGAGCAGTTCTTC. Amino acid sequence: CSATGTSGGYNEQFF.

This clonotype appeared a few times. The J gene is TRBJ2-3, the V gene TRBV14; perhaps TRBD2 as D (5 bases). V was trimmed by 3 bases and J by 6 bases, leaving 16 bases between them. This CDR3 contains 15 residues. Per germline, CDR1 SGHDN and CDR2 FVKESK. CDR3 DNA sequence: TGTGCCAGCAGCCAGCCGGGAATAGCAAGGGATACGCAGTATTTT. Encoded protein: CASSQPGIARDTQYF.